One sample yielded the 19 T cell receptor beta chains listed below, sequenced in a study of blood T cell repertoires in COVID-19. Some clones are missing from TCRdb's copy, which holds only in-frame ones; the method was immunoSEQ multiplex PCR. The sample records a few hundred thousand clones, 84% being singletons. The specimen was peripheral blood. The receptors originated from a woman aged 55-70 years who had recovered from COVID-19.

This sequence joins TRBV20-1 and TRBJ1-2; D gene ambiguous. V lost 3 bases to trimming and J lost 4 bases, with 12 bases between them. The CDR3 has 13 amino acids. The germline gives CDR1 DFQATT, CDR2 SNEGSKA (reference sequence). CDR3 region: CSASSPLAYGYTF. CDR3 DNA: TGCAGTGCTAGTAGTCCTTTAGCCTATGGCTACACCTTC.

There are a few counts of this clone. The chain joins TRBV19 to TRBJ1-5; D gene uncertain. Trimming cost V 8 bases and J 1 base, with 9 bases left between them. The CDR3 extends over 13 amino acids. Germline V gene sequence: CDR1 LNHDA, CDR2 SQIVND (reference sequence). The CDR3 nucleotides are TGTGCCAGTGCCCCGGTAAGCAATCAGCCCCAGCATTTT. This sequence encodes CASAPVSNQPQHF.

V gene TRBV9 combines with J gene TRBJ2-7; the match to TRBD1 covers 8 bases. Germline V lookup: CDR1 SGDLS, CDR2 YYNGEE. The V and J ends lost 0 bases and 4 bases, in that order; junction bases with no gene match: 6. This CDR3 is built from 15 residues. CDR3 bases: TGTGCCAGCAGCGTAGCGGCAGGGGGCTTGTACGAGCAGTACTTC. Translating it yields CASSVAAGGLYEQYF. The complete variable domain, with remaining parts taken from reference TRBV9 and TRBJ2-7, reads DSGVTQTPKHLITATGQRVTLRCSPRSGDLSVYWYQQSLDQGLQFLIQYYNGEERAKGNILERFSAQQFPDLHSELNLSSLELGDSALYFCASSVAAGGLYEQYFGPGTRLTVT.

The gene calls are TRBV18 and TRBJ1-1, with 12 bases lining up with TRBD1. J was trimmed by 4 bases and V by 1 base; bases with no gene match: 4. Per germline, CDR1 KGHSH and CDR2 LQKENI. This CDR3 contains 16 residues. CDR3 loop: CASSPLGQGAGTEAFF. The DNA for the CDR3 is TGTGCCAGCTCACCACTGGGACAGGGGGCCGGCACTGAAGCTTTCTTT. The full variable domain, with the rest looked up from reference TRBV18 and TRBJ1-1, is NAGVMQNPRHLVRRRGQEARLRCSPMKGHSHVYWYRQLPEEGLKFMVYLQKENIIDESGMPKERFSAEFPKEGPSILRIQQVVRGDSAAYFCASSPLGQGAGTEAFFGQGTRLTVV.

The chain recombines TRBV6-2 or TRBV6-3 with TRBJ2-3, with TRBD2 as a possible D gene (5 bases). The CDR3 sequence is 13 residues long. V was cut by 5 bases and J by 7 bases, with 13 bases left in between. Germline CDR1 reads MNHEY; CDR2 reads SVGEGT. In nucleotides, the CDR3 is TGTGCCAGCAGTCCCACTAGGCACCATACGCAGTATTTT. Translation gives CASSPTRHHTQYF.

This chain uses TRBV19 with TRBJ1-2; 8 positions agree with TRBD1. This CDR3 is built from 16 residues. Trimming cost V 4 bases and J 1 base; bases outside gene matches: 8. The V gene's germline CDR1 is LNHDA and CDR2 SQIVND (reference sequence). The CDR3 loop reads CASSTPRQGINYGYTF. CDR3 bases: TGTGCCAGTAGTACCCCCAGACAGGGGATTAACTATGGCTACACCTTC.

The rearrangement links TRBV9 to TRBJ2-7, with D possibly being TRBD1 (7 bases). The CDR3 runs 14 residues. Germline V gene lookup returns CDR1 SGDLS and CDR2 YYNGEE. Trimming pared 4 bases from V and 1 base from J, leaving 12 bases between. The CDR3 reads CASSPAGQSYEQYF. The CDR3 region has the DNA TGTGCCAGCAGCCCGGCGGGACAGTCCTACGAGCAGTACTTC. Drawing the rest from reference TRBV9 and TRBJ2-7, the complete variable domain is DSGVTQTPKHLITATGQRVTLRCSPRSGDLSVYWYQQSLDQGLQFLIQYYNGEERAKGNILERFSAQQFPDLHSELNLSSLELGDSALYFCASSPAGQSYEQYFGPGTRLTVT.

J is TRBJ1-2 and V is TRBV9; D unclear. Germline assignment: CDR1 SGDLS and CDR2 YYNGEE. The CDR3 consists of 11 residues. The V end was cut by 7 bases, the J end by 0 bases, with 4 bases between. The CDR3 DNA reads TGTGCCAGCGCGGCTAACTATGGCTACACCTTC. It is translated as CASAANYGYTF. Using reference TRBV9 and TRBJ1-2 for the parts outside the CDR3, the full variable domain is DSGVTQTPKHLITATGQRVTLRCSPRSGDLSVYWYQQSLDQGLQFLIQYYNGEERAKGNILERFSAQQFPDLHSELNLSSLELGDSALYFCASAANYGYTFGSGTRLTVV.

The CDR3 coding sequence is TGCGCCAGCAGCCAGGTCTCTTACAGGGATAACACTGAAGCTTTCTTT. Its protein product is CASSQVSYRDNTEAFF. The V call is TRBV4-3, the J call TRBJ1-1; the D gene is possibly TRBD1 (6 bases). The V gene lost 3 bases and the J gene lost 2 bases, with 16 bases spanning the gap. Germline CDR1 reads LGHNA; CDR2 reads YSLEER. The CDR3 loop spans 16 amino acids.

In this sample, this clone turned up once. The V call is TRBV14, the J call TRBJ2-6; the D is unclear. Per germline, CDR1 SGHDN and CDR2 FVKESK. V was clipped by 0 bases and J by 0 bases, with 6 bases between them. This CDR3 spans 16 amino acids. The CDR3 reads CASSQDISSGANVLTF. The DNA for the CDR3 is TGTGCCAGCAGCCAAGATATTAGCTCTGGGGCCAACGTCCTGACTTTC.

This clone was detected a few times. Other DNA sequences within the sample encode an identical CDR3. The rearrangement joins TRBV5-1 to TRBJ1-2; 7 bases agree with TRBD1. Germline lookup yields CDR1 SGHRS and CDR2 YFSETQ. V gave up 4 bases and J gave up 2 bases; unmatched junction bases: 5. The CDR3 sequence is 14 residues long. CDR3 sequence reads: CASSPDRVNYGYTF. The CDR3 DNA reads TGCGCCAGCAGCCCCGACAGGGTAAACTATGGCTACACCTTC.

This clone was observed a handful of times. The J gene is TRBJ2-1, the V gene TRBV19, with 7 bases aligning to TRBD2. The germline CDR1 and CDR2 sequences are LNHDA and SQIVND (reference sequence). CDR3 length equals 13 residues. The trim removed 7 bases at V and 3 bases at J, leaving 3 bases unmatched. CDR3 nucleotides: TGTGCCAGTATCCAGCGGGGCTACAATGAGCAGTTCTTC. The encoded protein is CASIQRGYNEQFF. Using reference TRBV19 and TRBJ2-1 for the parts outside the CDR3, the full variable domain is DGGITQSPKYLFRKEGQNVTLSCEQNLNHDAMYWYRQDPGQGLRLIYYSQIVNDFQKGDIAEGYSVSREKKESFPLTVTSAQKNPTAFYLCASIQRGYNEQFFGPGTRLTVL.

This clone was seen a few times. The CDR3 DNA is TGTGCCAGCAGTGAATTCGGGGGAAACACTGAAGCTTTCTTT. Amino acids: CASSEFGGNTEAFF. This rearrangement joins TRBV2 to TRBJ1-1, with D perhaps matching TRBD1 (5 bases). Germline CDR1 is SNHLY and CDR2 is FYNNEI. V lost 2 bases to trimming and J lost 2 bases, with 9 bases between them. The CDR3 is 14 residues long.

The genes are TRBV5-1 and TRBJ2-4, with D uncertain. In germline, CDR1 is SGHRS, CDR2 YFSETQ. CDR3 length: 14 residues. Trimming removed 5 bases at V and 0 bases at J, with 9 bases between. The CDR3 reads CASRRGLAKNIQYF. The CDR3 region has the DNA TGCGCCAGCAGAAGAGGCCTAGCCAAAAACATTCAGTACTTC.

V usage is TRBV6-5 and J usage is TRBJ1-1, with a weak D call TRBD1 (5 bases). The V end lost 0 bases, the J end lost 7 bases, and 12 bases lay between the germline ends. The CDR3 runs 14 residues. The V gene's germline CDR1 is MNHEY and CDR2 SVGAGI. As DNA, the CDR3 is TGTGCCAGCAGTTACTCCAGACAGAACCTTGAAGCTTTCTTT. It translates to CASSYSRQNLEAFF.

The chain carries TRBV29-1 and TRBJ1-1; D gene ambiguous. V was clipped by 5 bases and J by 4 bases, with 8 bases between them. Germline CDR1 SQVTM, CDR2 ANQGSEA. The CDR3 is 11 amino acids. This CDR3 reads CSVWAGTEAFF. CDR3 bases: TGCAGCGTTTGGGCGGGCACTGAAGCTTTCTTT.

The chain has TRBV3-1 (or the pseudogene TRBV3-2) and TRBJ2-7; the D is unclear. Germline V gene sequence: CDR1 LGHDT, CDR2 YNNKEL (reference sequence). This CDR3 contains 12 residues. V lost 3 bases to trimming and J lost 3 bases, with 6 bases between them. The CDR3 protein is CASSQLYYEQYF. DNA of the CDR3: TGTGCCAGCAGCCAGCTCTACTACGAGCAGTACTTC.

This chain connects TRBV10-3 to TRBJ2-1; D may be TRBD1 (5 bases). The CDR3 length is 15 residues. The V and J ends lost 8 bases and 0 bases respectively, with 14 bases between them. Germline V gene lookup returns CDR1 ENHRY and CDR2 SYGVKD. CDR3 sequence: CAIGTQDPSYNEQFF. The CDR3 DNA sequence: TGTGCCATCGGAACACAGGACCCCTCCTACAATGAGCAGTTCTTC.

A few counts support this clone. The chain joins TRBV7-9 to TRBJ2-7; possibly TRBD1 for D (5 bases). CDR1 and CDR2 (germline): SEHNR, FQNEAQ (reference sequence). CDR3 size: 16 residues. Trimming took 1 base from V and 5 from J, leaving 18 bases between them. In DNA, the CDR3 is TGTGCCAGCAGCTTAGGGGTTCAGGGAAGTCTCCACGAGCAGTACTTC. Translating it yields CASSLGVQGSLHEQYF.